Each of the 15 T cell receptor beta chains below was sequenced from the same sample in a study of blood T cell repertoires in COVID-19. The method was immunoSEQ multiplex PCR; TCRdb's version includes in-frame clones alone and lacks a portion of them. The table has fewer than 300,000 clones, around three quarters seen once; the top ten hold about 3.5%. The sequencing sample was made of peripheral blood. Receptor source: an elderly woman with acute or convalescent COVID-19.

The chain has TRBV18 and TRBJ2-1, with D perhaps TRBD1 (6 bases). Trimming removed 2 bases at V and 3 bases at J, with 11 bases between. Germline V CDR1 and CDR2: KGHSH, LQKENI. This CDR3 is built from 15 residues. The CDR3 region is CASSPGQSRYNEQFF. The CDR3 DNA follows: TGTGCCAGCTCACCAGGACAGAGCCGCTACAATGAGCAGTTCTTC.

The chain employs TRBV7-9 and TRBJ2-7, with D perhaps matching TRBD2 (6 bases). Germline loops: CDR1 SEHNR, CDR2 FQNEAQ (reference sequence). V was clipped by 8 bases and J by 2 bases, with 10 bases between them. This CDR3 comprises 12 residues. CDR3 amino acids: CASGTFPYEQYF. The DNA for the CDR3 is TGTGCCAGCGGGACTTTCCCCTACGAGCAGTACTTC.

This clone was observed a handful of times. The V call is TRBV19, the J call TRBJ1-2; D possibly corresponds to TRBD1 (5 bases). The CDR3 loop spans 12 amino acids. Trimming left V 3 bases short and J 6 bases short, with 8 bases between. Germline V gene lookup returns CDR1 LNHDA and CDR2 SQIVND (reference sequence). The CDR3 DNA reads TGTGCCAGTAGTATGGGGGGAGATGGCTACACCTTC. Translating it yields CASSMGGDGYTF.

The chain couples TRBV19 to TRBJ1-1, with 8 bases fitting TRBD1. Trimming removed 5 bases from V and 0 bases from J; junction bases left unmatched: 11. This CDR3 contains 17 residues. Germline-derived CDR1 and CDR2 are LNHDA and SQIVND (reference sequence). This chain's CDR3 is CASSHSQGAPMNTEAFF. The CDR3 bases are TGTGCCAGTAGTCATTCGCAGGGGGCCCCTATGAACACTGAAGCTTTCTTT.

The rearrangement uses TRBV18 and TRBJ2-1, with 12 nucleotides matching TRBD2. With V trimmed by 4 bases and J by 4 bases, 5 bases remained unmatched. The CDR3 covers 16 residues. CDR1 and CDR2 from the germline V gene are KGHSH and LQKENI. CDR3 residues: CASSLPTSGGYNEQFF. The CDR3 DNA reads TGTGCCAGCTCACTACCAACTAGCGGGGGGTACAATGAGCAGTTCTTC.

In this sample, this clone turned up once. The genes are TRBV6-2 or TRBV6-3 and TRBJ2-7, with 7 positions matching TRBD1. This CDR3 region has 15 residues. V lost 2 bases and J lost 7; bases outside the gene matches: 11. CDR1 and CDR2 from the germline V gene are MNHEY and SVGEGT. CDR3 in amino acids: CASSYRDSALREQYF. The CDR3, as DNA: TGTGCCAGCAGTTACCGGGACAGCGCCCTCCGGGAGCAGTACTTC.

The chain joins TRBV3-1 (or the pseudogene TRBV3-2) to TRBJ1-6, with 7 positions matching TRBD1. This CDR3 contains 18 residues. The junction had 14 bases not matched to a gene; V was cut back by 4 bases and J by 5 bases. Germline CDR1 and CDR2: LGHDT and YNNKEL (reference sequence). CDR3: CASSLLTGNNKNNSPLHF. The CDR3 nucleotides are TGTGCCAGCAGCCTATTGACAGGGAACAACAAAAATAATTCACCCCTCCACTTT.

The rearrangement links TRBV6-5 to TRBJ1-2; TRBD1 matches at 9 bases. The length of the CDR3 is 14 residues. Trimming took 2 bases from V and 4 from J; bases not matched to a gene: 2. Germline-derived CDR1 and CDR2 are MNHEY and SVGAGI. The CDR3 DNA is TGTGCCAGCAGTTACAGGGGACAGGGCTATGGCTACACCTTC. This gives the protein CASSYRGQGYGYTF.

This chain joins TRBV6-6 and TRBJ1-3, with D possibly TRBD1 on 5 matching bases. The germline V and J ends were trimmed by 0 bases and 4 bases, with 13 bases remaining between them. The CDR3 runs 16 residues. Germline assignment: CDR1 MNHNY and CDR2 SVGAGI (reference sequence). In DNA, the CDR3 is TGTGCCAGCAGTTACTCGTCGCAGGGCGCCGGAAACACCATATATTTT. Amino acids: CASSYSSQGAGNTIYF.

The chain couples TRBV18 to TRBJ2-2, with TRBD2 matching 14 bases. CDR3 length: 18 amino acids. Germline V gene data show CDR1 as KGHSH and CDR2 as LQKENI. Trimming took 3 bases from V and 1 from J; bases not matched to a gene: 4. The CDR3 DNA is TGTGCCAGCTCACCCCCCGGACTAGCGGGAGGGAACACCGGGGAGCTGTTTTTT. Translating it yields CASSPPGLAGGNTGELFF. Using reference TRBV18 and TRBJ2-2 for the parts outside the CDR3, the full variable domain is NAGVMQNPRHLVRRRGQEARLRCSPMKGHSHVYWYRQLPEEGLKFMVYLQKENIIDESGMPKERFSAEFPKEGPSILRIQQVVRGDSAAYFCASSPPGLAGGNTGELFFGEGSRLTVL.

The gene calls are TRBV5-6 and TRBJ1-1, with a weak D call TRBD1 (5 bases). The CDR3 consists of 14 residues. Germline V gives CDR1 SGHDT, CDR2 YYEEEE. V was cut by 3 bases and J by 1 base, with 10 bases left in between. This CDR3 reads CASSSGLKNTEAFF. The CDR3 DNA is TGTGCCAGCAGCTCGGGACTGAAGAACACTGAAGCTTTCTTT.

In this sample, this clone turned up a few times. This chain links TRBV19 with TRBJ2-1, with D possibly TRBD2 on 5 matching bases. V was clipped by 6 bases and J by 0 bases, with 15 bases between them. The V gene's germline CDR1 is LNHDA and CDR2 SQIVND (reference sequence). The CDR3 runs to 16 residues. CDR3 DNA: TGTGCCAGTAGCACCCCGGGGTACTTCTCCTACAATGAGCAGTTCTTC. As protein: CASSTPGYFSYNEQFF.

This clone was observed once. The gene calls are TRBV6-6 and TRBJ1-4; 7 bases agree with TRBD1. Germline V gene sequence: CDR1 MNHNY, CDR2 SVGAGI (reference sequence). The CDR3 length is 15 residues. Germline trimming cut 2 bases from V and 6 bases from J; bases unmatched to any gene: 6. The CDR3 here is CASSYGGQRDEKLFF. As DNA, the CDR3 is TGTGCCAGCAGTTACGGGGGACAGCGAGATGAAAAACTGTTTTTT.

The CDR3 bases are TGTGCCTCCTGGGACAGGGGGCGCCGGCAGCCCCAGCATTTT. Translation: CASWDRGRRQPQHF. The chain is built from TRBV6-6 and TRBJ1-5; TRBD1 aligns across 12 bases. The CDR3 runs to 14 residues. V dropped 11 bases and J dropped 7; count of bases not matched to a gene: 9. The germline gives CDR1 MNHNY, CDR2 SVGAGI (reference sequence).

This clone was observed a few times. The gene calls are TRBV4-3 and TRBJ1-6; D may be TRBD1 (6 bases). The CDR3 length is 16 residues. Per germline, CDR1 LGHNA and CDR2 YSLEER. The ends were cut back, 0 bases at V and 6 bases at J, with 12 bases in the middle. CDR3 sequence: CASSQDTRGGNSPLHF. CDR3 DNA sequence: TGCGCCAGCAGCCAAGATACGAGGGGGGGTAATTCACCCCTCCACTTT.